This T cell receptor (beta chain) was sequenced in a study of blood T cell repertoires in COVID-19. Study summary: Material from acute and convalescent COVID-19 was sourced from the United States, Italy and Spain. T cells, B-cell-depleted T cells, or PBMCs supplied cDNA or gDNA.

Clones were sequenced by immunoSEQ multiplex PCR, and TCRdb holds only the in-frame ones, with some missing. The repertoire holds 150,000 to 200,000 clones, with approximately 75% as singletons. Germline values: CDR1 LGHDT, CDR2 YNNKEL (reference sequence). This CDR3 is 20 amino acids long. The trim removed 1 base at V and 4 bases at J, leaving 17 bases unmatched. The TCR originated in a human donor in a cohort sampled during active COVID-19. The sample consisted of peripheral blood. The chain recombines TRBV3-1 (or the pseudogene TRBV3-2) with TRBJ2-3; TRBD2 agrees at 10 bases. The CDR3, as DNA: TGTGCCAGCAGCCAAGGAGCCCCTAGCGGGAGATGGTATACGGCAGATACGCAGTATTTT. Its protein is CASSQGAPSGRWYTADTQYF.